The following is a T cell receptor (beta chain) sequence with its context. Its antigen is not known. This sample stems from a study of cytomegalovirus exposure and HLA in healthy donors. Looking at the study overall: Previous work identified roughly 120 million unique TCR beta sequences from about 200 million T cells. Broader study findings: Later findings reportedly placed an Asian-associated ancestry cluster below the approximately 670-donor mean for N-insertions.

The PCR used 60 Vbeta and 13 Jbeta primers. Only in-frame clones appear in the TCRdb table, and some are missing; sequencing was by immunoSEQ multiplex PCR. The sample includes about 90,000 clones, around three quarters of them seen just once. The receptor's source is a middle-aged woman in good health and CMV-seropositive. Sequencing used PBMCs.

The CDR3 coding sequence is TGTGCCAGCAGCACAGCGGGACGTGTGAATGAGCAGTTCTTC. Residues: CASSTAGRVNEQFF. This rearrangement joins TRBV9 to TRBJ2-1; TRBD2 aligns across 7 bases. This CDR3 is built from 14 residues. With V trimmed by 4 bases and J by 7 bases, 8 bases remained unmatched. In germline, CDR1 is SGDLS, CDR2 YYNGEE.